These 9 T cell receptor beta chains came from one sample sequenced in a study of T cell responses to AZD1222 COVID-19 vaccine. Libraries were prepared by immunoSEQ multiplex PCR; TCRdb keeps only in-frame clonotypes and omits some of them. The sample consists of around 65,000 clones, around 78% of them appearing once. Here the sequenced sample was peripheral blood, taken 28 days after the second AZD1222 dose. These receptor sequences come from an adult who received the AZD1222 COVID-19 vaccine.

This clone was seen a handful of times. The chain uses TRBV19 and TRBJ1-2, with D possibly being TRBD1 (5 bases). The CDR3 runs to 14 residues. Germline V gives CDR1 LNHDA, CDR2 SQIVND (reference sequence). Trimming stripped 4 bases from V and 5 bases from J, with 14 bases between. CDR3 DNA sequence: TGTGCCAGTAGTAATAGGGACCGATCTTATGGCTACACCTTC. Protein: CASSNRDRSYGYTF. Variable domain in full (rest from reference TRBV19 and TRBJ1-2): DGGITQSPKYLFRKEGQNVTLSCEQNLNHDAMYWYRQDPGQGLRLIYYSQIVNDFQKGDIAEGYSVSREKKESFPLTVTSAQKNPTAFYLCASSNRDRSYGYTFGSGTRLTVV.

This sequence joins TRBV6-4 and TRBJ2-2; D is unresolved. The V end was cut by 3 bases, the J end by 1 base, with 3 bases between. The CDR3 is 13 residues long. CDR1 MRHNA and CDR2 SNTAGT come from the germline V gene. The DNA of the CDR3 is TGTGCCAGCAGTGATGTGAACACCGGGGAGCTGTTTTTT. The encoded protein is CASSDVNTGELFF.

The chain has TRBV12-5 and TRBJ1-1; unclear D gene. The ends were cut back, 2 bases at V and 0 bases at J, with 4 bases in the middle. The CDR3 spans 13 residues. Germline-derived CDR1 and CDR2 are LGHNT and FRNRAP. In DNA, the CDR3 is TGTGCTAGTGGTTTGTCAATGAACACTGAAGCTTTCTTT. Its protein is CASGLSMNTEAFF.

The chain joins TRBV19 to TRBJ1-6; D call uncertain. The CDR3 has 13 residues. Trimming shortened V by 4 bases and J by 4 bases, and 5 bases separated the two germline ends. Germline CDR1 and CDR2: LNHDA and SQIVND (reference sequence). This chain's CDR3 is CASSNPYNSPLHF. CDR3 DNA: TGTGCCAGTAGTAATCCTTATAATTCACCCCTCCACTTT.

With regard to this clone: Since a much larger clone is just one base distant, this may be a read error. The rearrangement links TRBV2 to TRBJ1-3; no clear D. Germline CDR1 SNHLY, CDR2 FYNNEI. Deletions cut 4 bases from V and 4 bases from J, with 5 bases between. The length of the CDR3 is 12 residues. The CDR3 sequence: CASSVDGNTIYF. The CDR3 bases are TGTGCCAGCAGTGTCGACGGAAACACCATATATTTT.

V and J are TRBV27 and TRBJ1-1; D not resolved. This CDR3 has 11 amino acids. Germline CDR1 is MNHEY and CDR2 is SMNVEV (reference sequence). The V end lost 4 bases, the J end lost 7 bases, and 7 bases lay between the germline ends. In DNA form, the CDR3 reads TGTGCCAGCAGTTCGGACGGTGAAGCTTTCTTT. Its translation: CASSSDGEAFF.

The V call is TRBV21-1, the J call TRBJ2-1; TRBD2, the D gene given by the table, was not confirmed from the DNA. TRBV21-1 corresponds to a pseudogene. The length of the CDR3 is 11 residues. CDR3 coding DNA: TGTGCCAGCAGCGTTAGTGATGAGCAGTTCTTC. Amino acid sequence: CASSVSDEQFF.

The rearrangement uses TRBV20-1 and TRBJ1-5; D unclear. V was shortened by 3 bases and J by 4 bases, with 10 bases between the two germline ends. The CDR3 has 13 amino acids. Looked up from germline, CDR1 is DFQATT and CDR2 is SNEGSKA (reference sequence). The chain's CDR3 is CSASGSFNQPQHF. The CDR3, as DNA: TGCAGTGCTAGTGGGTCTTTTAATCAGCCCCAGCATTTT.

This chain links TRBV9 with TRBJ2-1; D is possibly TRBD1 or TRBD2 (6 bases each). Germline-derived CDR1 and CDR2 are SGDLS and YYNGEE. Between the trimmed V and J ends, which lost 0 bases and 3 bases, there was a span of 10 bases. The CDR3 is 15 residues long. CDR3 nucleotide sequence: TGTGCCAGCAGCGTAGTCGGGGGCCTCTACAATGAGCAGTTCTTC. Its protein product is CASSVVGGLYNEQFF.